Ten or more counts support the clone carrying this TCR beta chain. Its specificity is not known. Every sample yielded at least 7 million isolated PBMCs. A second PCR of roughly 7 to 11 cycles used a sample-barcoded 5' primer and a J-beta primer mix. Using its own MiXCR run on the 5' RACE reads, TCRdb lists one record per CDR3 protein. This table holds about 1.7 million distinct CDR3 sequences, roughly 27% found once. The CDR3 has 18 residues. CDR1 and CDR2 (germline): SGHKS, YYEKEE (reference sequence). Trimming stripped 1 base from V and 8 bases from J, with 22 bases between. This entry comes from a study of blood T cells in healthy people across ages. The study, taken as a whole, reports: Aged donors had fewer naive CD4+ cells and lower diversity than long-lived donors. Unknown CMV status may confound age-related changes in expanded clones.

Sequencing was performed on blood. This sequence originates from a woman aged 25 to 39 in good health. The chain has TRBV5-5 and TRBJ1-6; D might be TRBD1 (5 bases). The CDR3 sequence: CASSLWIGRRGADSPLHF. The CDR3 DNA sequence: TGTGCCAGCAGCTTGTGGATCGGGCGAAGGGGAGCCGATTCACCCCTCCACTTT.